The 31 T cell receptor beta chains listed next were all sequenced from one sample in a study of blood T cells in healthy people across ages. Combining a sample-barcoded 5' primer with a J-beta primer mix, a second PCR ran for roughly 7 to 11 cycles. TCRdb recomputed calls from the 5' RACE reads with MiXCR, one row per CDR3 protein. In the table there are approximately 830,000 distinct CDR3 sequences, around 62% of which are singletons. Sequences were obtained from blood. The source is a man between 25 and 39 years old in good health.

This clonotype has just a few counts. This chain connects TRBV7-2 to TRBJ2-1; TRBD1 might be the D (5 bases). Per the germline V gene, CDR1 is SGHTA and CDR2 is FQGNSA. The CDR3 spans 16 residues. Trimming removed 1 base from V and 6 bases from J, with 16 bases in between. CDR3 bases: TGTGCCAGCAGCTTAGGGGCAGGGTGGAAAAGCAATGAGCAGTTCTTC. Protein: CASSLGAGWKSNEQFF.

This rearrangement joins TRBV5-1 to TRBJ2-1, with 11 nucleotides matching TRBD2. The CDR3 loop spans 17 amino acids. J gave up 5 bases and V 4 bases, and 11 bases lay outside the gene matches. Germline V gives CDR1 SGHRS, CDR2 YFSETQ. The DNA of the CDR3 is TGCGCCAGCAGCCCCGGGACTAGCGGAATACGGGACAATGAGCAGTTCTTC. Amino acids: CASSPGTSGIRDNEQFF. Drawing the rest from reference TRBV5-1 and TRBJ2-1, the complete variable domain is KAGVTQTPRYLIKTRGQQVTLSCSPISGHRSVSWYQQTPGQGLQFLFEYFSETQRNKGNFPGRFSGRQFSNSRSEMNVSTLELGDSALYLCASSPGTSGIRDNEQFFGPGTRLTVL.

This clonotype has just a few counts. The chain employs TRBV5-1 and TRBJ1-2; 9 bases are a match to TRBD1. The V segment lost 4 bases and the J segment 6 bases; nucleotides outside the gene matches: 16. This CDR3 spans 17 amino acids. In germline, CDR1 is SGHRS, CDR2 YFSETQ. The CDR3: CASSLEQGAFRTDGYTF. Here the CDR3 DNA reads TGCGCCAGCAGCCTGGAACAGGGGGCGTTTCGGACCGATGGCTACACCTTC.

The chain has TRBV28 and TRBJ2-4, with 9 positions matching TRBD1. The J call is in doubt because the DNA end fits TRBJ2-5 better. The CDR3 consists of 14 residues. Germline values: CDR1 MDHEN, CDR2 SYDVKM. CDR3: CASRLTGGSETQYF. In DNA form, the CDR3 reads TGTGCCAGCAGACTAACAGGGGGCTCGGAGACCCAGTACTTC.

This sequence joins TRBV4-2 and TRBJ1-4; TRBD1 matches 8 bases. V lost 0 bases and J lost 7; bases outside the gene matches: 4. The CDR3 is made up of 15 amino acids. From germline, CDR1 is LGHNA and CDR2 YNFKEQ. The CDR3 bases are TGTGCCAGCAGCCAAGATGGGACAGGAGGTGAAAAACTGTTTTTT. Translated: CASSQDGTGGEKLFF.

This chain joins TRBV4-3 and TRBJ1-6; D is uncertain. Germline CDR1 is LGHNA and CDR2 is YSLEER. The CDR3 contains 15 residues. V dropped 2 bases and J dropped 3 bases, with 8 bases sitting between them. The CDR3 nucleotides are TGCGCCAGCAGCCAACAAATTAACTATAATTCACCCCTCCACTTT. Amino acid sequence: CASSQQINYNSPLHF.

This clonotype was counted between two and nine times. The rearrangement uses TRBV4-3 and TRBJ2-4, with a tentative D call TRBD2 (7 bases). Germline loops: CDR1 LGHNA, CDR2 YSLEER. Trimming stripped 0 bases from V and 2 bases from J, with 14 bases between. CDR3 size: 17 residues. The CDR3 sequence: CASSQDPGGLTKNIQYF. DNA of the CDR3: TGCGCCAGCAGCCAAGACCCGGGGGGCCTTACCAAAAACATTCAGTACTTC.

This clonotype was observed a few times. The chain has TRBV6-5 and TRBJ1-2; the D is unclear. Germline V CDR1 and CDR2: MNHEY, SVGAGI. V was cut by 4 bases and J by 5 bases, with 11 bases left in between. The CDR3 has 13 amino acids. As DNA, the CDR3 is TGTGCCAGCAGTTTTGGCCTAGGATATGGCTACACCTTC. It yields the protein CASSFGLGYGYTF.

This clonotype was found a few times. The rearrangement uses TRBV12-3 or TRBV12-4 and TRBJ2-5; 9 bases match TRBD1. The CDR3 extends over 15 amino acids. The V gene end was trimmed by 6 bases and the J gene end by 2 bases; junction bases not matched to a gene: 7. The CDR3 DNA reads TGTGCCAGCAGCCCCGGGACAGGGAATCAAGAGACCCAGTACTTC. This translates into CASSPGTGNQETQYF.

This clonotype was seen only a few times. The genes are TRBV11-2 and TRBJ2-1; 9 nucleotides match TRBD2. J was trimmed by 10 bases and V by 4 bases; bases with no gene match: 11. Germline V CDR1 and CDR2: SGHAT, FQNNGV. The CDR3 is 15 residues long. In DNA form, the CDR3 reads TGTGCCAGCAGCTCCGGTACCGTAGCGGGGGAGGAGCAGTTCTTC. Translating gives CASSSGTVAGEEQFF.

This clonotype was picked up a small number of times. The chain carries TRBV25-1 and TRBJ2-2, with 7 positions matching TRBD1. The CDR3 loop spans 14 amino acids. Germline-derived CDR1 and CDR2 are MGHDK and SYGVNS. With V trimmed by 8 bases and J by 3 bases, 6 bases remained unmatched. CDR3 in amino acids: CASEDRIHTGELFF. The DNA for the CDR3 is TGTGCCAGCGAGGACAGGATACACACCGGGGAGCTGTTTTTT.

The gene calls are TRBV4-3 and TRBJ2-5; D is possibly TRBD2 (6 bases). Germline assignment: CDR1 LGHNA and CDR2 YSLEER. V was cut by 1 base and J by 3 bases, with 9 bases left in between. The CDR3 is 14 amino acids. The CDR3 here is CASSQGDFKETQYF. CDR3 coding DNA: TGCGCCAGCAGCCAAGGGGACTTTAAAGAGACCCAGTACTTC.

The CDR3 loop reads CASSSAGLLTDTQYF. CDR3 DNA sequence: TGTGCCAGCAGTTCCGCGGGTCTCCTGACAGATACGCAGTATTTT. The chain is built from TRBV6-5 and TRBJ2-3; D is perhaps TRBD2 (5 bases). V lost 4 bases, J lost 3 bases, and 14 bases lay in between. CDR1 and CDR2 (germline): MNHEY, SVGAGI. The length of the CDR3 is 15 residues.

This chain links TRBV4-1 with TRBJ1-6; no clear D. Trimming left V 0 bases short and J 9 bases short, with 9 bases between. CDR1 MGHRA and CDR2 YSYEKL come from the germline V gene. CDR3 length equals 14 residues. CDR3 sequence reads: CASSQDARPSPLHF. Here the CDR3 DNA reads TGCGCCAGCAGCCAAGATGCGAGGCCTTCACCCCTCCACTTT.

V and J are TRBV7-2 and TRBJ2-3, with 9 positions matching TRBD1. V was clipped by 5 bases and J by 3 bases; unmatched bases: 6. CDR1 is SGHTA, CDR2 FQGNSA, per germline. This CDR3 has 15 amino acids. The DNA of the CDR3 is TGTGCCAGCAGCAGATGGGGACAGGGAACAGATACGCAGTATTTT. Encoded protein: CASSRWGQGTDTQYF.

This clonotype was detected only once. The chain combines TRBV5-6 with TRBJ1-2; D possibly corresponds to TRBD1 (6 bases). The CDR3 is made up of 15 amino acids. Germline CDR1 is SGHDT and CDR2 is YYEEEE. Trimming took off 0 bases at V and 4 bases at J, with 13 bases between the two ends. The CDR3 protein is CASSLEQGGSYGYTF. In DNA form, the CDR3 reads TGTGCCAGCAGCTTGGAACAGGGCGGGAGCTATGGCTACACCTTC.

V is TRBV3-1 and J is TRBJ1-2; weak D call: TRBD1 (5 bases). The length of the CDR3 is 13 residues. Per germline, CDR1 LGHDT and CDR2 YNNKEL (reference sequence). Between the trimmed V and J ends, which lost 1 base and 8 bases, there was a span of 11 bases. For the CDR3, the DNA is TGTGCCAGCAGCCAAGGCCCAGCAGGGGGCTACACCTTC. Amino acids: CASSQGPAGGYTF.

The V gene is TRBV20-1, the J gene TRBJ1-4; D gene uncertain. Germline V gene data show CDR1 as DFQATT and CDR2 as SNEGSKA (reference sequence). Between the trimmed V and J ends, which lost 6 bases and 0 bases, there was a span of 8 bases. The CDR3 totals 13 residues. The CDR3 DNA is TGCAGTGCCGCCCATGCAACTAATGAAAAACTGTTTTTT. Translated, it gives CSAAHATNEKLFF.

This clonotype was seen a few times. The chain couples TRBV7-2 to TRBJ2-5, with 10 bases identical to TRBD1. CDR1 is SGHTA and CDR2 is FQGNSA in the germline V gene. The CDR3 loop spans 15 amino acids. The V and J ends lost 3 bases and 4 bases, in that order; junction bases with no gene match: 5. The DNA for the CDR3 is TGTGCCAGCAGCTTCCCGACAGGGGGCGTAGAGACCCAGTACTTC. The encoded protein is CASSFPTGGVETQYF.

CDR3 sequence (DNA): TGTGCCTGGACGCGCGACAGTCTCTCCTACGAGCAGTACTTC. Protein product: CAWTRDSLSYEQYF. This chain links TRBV30 with TRBJ2-7; D might be TRBD1 (5 bases). Trimming pared 4 bases from V and 0 bases from J, leaving 13 bases between. Germline assignment: CDR1 GTSNPN and CDR2 SVGIG (reference sequence). The CDR3 has 14 amino acids.

The gene calls are TRBV24-1 and TRBJ2-3; 11 positions match TRBD2. Germline V gene sequence: CDR1 KGHDR, CDR2 SFDVKD. CDR3 length: 19 residues. V lost 3 bases to trimming and J lost 4 bases; unmatched junction nucleotides: 14. The CDR3 DNA reads TGTGCCACCAGTGATACATCCGGGACTAGCGGTGGGGCCGCAGATACGCAGTATTTT. As protein: CATSDTSGTSGGAADTQYF.

V and J are TRBV18 and TRBJ1-4; D remains ambiguous. The CDR3 length is 14 residues. V was pared by 3 bases and J by 5 bases, with 10 bases between. Germline V gives CDR1 KGHSH, CDR2 LQKENI. Written as DNA, the CDR3 is TGTGCCAGCTCACCCCAACGGGGAAATGAAAAACTGTTTTTT. Its protein product is CASSPQRGNEKLFF. Based on the CDR3 plus reference TRBV18 and TRBJ1-4, the full variable domain is NAGVMQNPRHLVRRRGQEARLRCSPMKGHSHVYWYRQLPEEGLKFMVYLQKENIIDESGMPKERFSAEFPKEGPSILRIQQVVRGDSAAYFCASSPQRGNEKLFFGSGTQLSVL.

V gene TRBV9 combines with J gene TRBJ2-3; 10 nucleotides line up with TRBD1. Germline lookup yields CDR1 SGDLS and CDR2 YYNGEE. The junction had 8 bases not matched to a gene; V was cut back by 4 bases and J by 3 bases. The CDR3 has 16 amino acids. In DNA form, the CDR3 reads TGTGCCAGCAGCCTCACGGGGGGACAGGGGACAGATACGCAGTATTTT. This sequence encodes CASSLTGGQGTDTQYF.

V gene TRBV28 combines with J gene TRBJ2-4; D may be TRBD2 (5 bases). Germline CDR1 is MDHEN and CDR2 is SYDVKM. V gave up 5 bases and J gave up 13 bases, with 15 bases separating them. The CDR3 spans 12 residues. The CDR3 sequence is CASSTRRGEQYF. The CDR3 region has the DNA TGTGCCAGCAGTACCAGACGTGGGGAGCAGTACTTC.

This chain links TRBV2 with TRBJ2-1; the D gene is possibly TRBD2 (5 bases). The V gene lost 3 bases and the J gene lost 12 bases, with 21 bases spanning the gap. This CDR3 has 15 amino acids. CDR1 and CDR2 (germline): SNHLY, FYNNEI. CDR3 residues: CASSEEEHRTDTQFF. DNA of the CDR3: TGTGCCAGCAGTGAGGAGGAGCACCGCACAGATACGCAGTTCTTC.

CDR3 region: CASTLGGVRDTQYF. The CDR3 coding sequence is TGTGCCAGCACTCTCGGGGGGGTTAGGGATACGCAGTATTTT. The chain uses TRBV7-2 and TRBJ2-3; 8 positions agree with TRBD2. The ends lost 7 bases at V and 6 bases at J; junction bases unmatched: 9. The CDR3 has 14 residues. Germline CDR1 is SGHTA and CDR2 is FQGNSA. The entire variable domain, with the rest obtained from reference TRBV7-2 and TRBJ2-3, is as follows: GAGVSQSPSNKVTEKGKDVELRCDPISGHTALYWYRQSLGQGLEFLIYFQGNSAPDKSGLPSDRFSAERTGGSVSTLTIQRTQQEDSAVYLCASTLGGVRDTQYFGPGTRLTVL.

This clonotype has only a few counts. The rearrangement links TRBV5-6 to TRBJ2-5, with D unclear. The V gene lost 0 bases and the J gene lost 11 bases, with 8 bases spanning the gap. The V gene's germline CDR1 is SGHDT and CDR2 YYEEEE. The CDR3 has 11 amino acids. The CDR3 is CASSLETKQYF. The CDR3 DNA reads as TGTGCCAGCAGCTTGGAGACAAAGCAGTACTTC.

V gene TRBV6-2 or TRBV6-3 combines with J gene TRBJ2-4; tentative D call: TRBD2 (5 bases). V was shortened by 11 bases and J by 13 bases, with 21 bases between the two germline ends. CDR1 is MNHEY and CDR2 is SVGEGT in the germline V gene. CDR3 length: 12 residues. The CDR3 loop reads CAVSREEVNQYF. The CDR3 region has the DNA TGTGCCGTGTCGAGGGAAGAGGTAAACCAGTACTTC.

Regarding this clonotype: An end of the junction differs from the germline gene, which may be a read error. The chain couples TRBV10-3 to TRBJ1-3; 9 nucleotides line up with TRBD1. The CDR3 has 16 amino acids. Germline values: CDR1 ENHRY, CDR2 SYGVKD. This chain's CDR3 is CAIREADRGSGNAIYF. The CDR3 DNA sequence: TGTGCCATCAGAGAGGCCGACAGGGGGTCTGGAAACGCCATATATTTT.

Only a few counts were recorded for this clonotype. This chain uses TRBV5-5 with TRBJ1-2, with D possibly matching TRBD1 (6 bases). Germline-derived CDR1 and CDR2 are SGHKS and YYEKEE (reference sequence). Trimming removed 1 base from V and 4 bases from J, with 14 bases in between. The CDR3 consists of 15 residues. CDR3 amino acids: CASSLRGARSYGYTF. The CDR3 DNA sequence: TGTGCCAGCAGCTTGAGGGGGGCGAGAAGCTATGGCTACACCTTC.

A few counts support this clonotype. The chain links TRBV3-1 to TRBJ2-1; D not resolved. CDR3 length: 13 residues. The germline gives CDR1 LGHDT, CDR2 YNNKEL (reference sequence). V lost 1 base and J 5 bases, leaving 6 bases between the germline ends. CDR3 DNA: TGTGCCAGCAGCCAAGCCCCGCACAATGAGCAGTTCTTC. Its translation: CASSQAPHNEQFF.